This T cell receptor beta chain originates from a study of cytomegalovirus exposure and HLA in healthy donors (dated by TCRdb to about 2017). Broadly, across the study: An earlier analysis of some 500 of the donors reported more than 250 Gb of sequence data and roughly 110 million unique TCR beta sequences from about 179 million T cells. Rather than using new phenotypic data, the later analysis identified candidate immune exposures from TCR beta sequences and from how often those sequences occurred across donors. On average, roughly 240,000 unique TCR beta nucleotide sequences were sequenced per donor among about 400 genotyped donors of the cohort, with about 19% of those sequences being non-productive. An earlier analysis of nearly 600 of the donors applied high-throughput TCR beta sequencing to assess whether each TCR beta V gene segment acted as functional or pseudogenic. The aim of the study was to test whether cataloging public T cell receptors could identify signatures of past pathogen exposure. Donor age, sex, ethnicity and CMV serostatus were compiled together with the repertoire data. A later analysis re-analyzed previously published TCR beta repertoires from 500 to 700 donors and added high-resolution HLA genotyping to study TCR occurrence patterns. Four to six DR-DQ haplotypes were handled as single units for association and clustering, since linkage in the cohort was strong. A separate validation cohort of roughly 130 different subjects was used in addition to the approximately 700-subject first cohort. The study used immunosequencing to profile the T cell repertoires of around 600 subjects and linked those repertoires to cytomegalovirus serostatus. To predict cytomegalovirus infection status, the study brought together high-throughput TCR immunosequencing, statistical association of individual TCRs with disease status, and machine learning. Among the approximately 400 genotyped donors, 75% to 90% belonged to the genetic ancestry cluster associated with self-reported Caucasian donors. Class I and class II HLA loci were covered by the typing at four-digit resolution. All discovery cohort repertoires had been generated using a single sequencing platform. An early release that covered about 600 HLA-typed donors contained 250 to 350 gigabases of sequencing data and about 93 million unique TCR sequences. The number of typed donors differed by locus: 629-630 for A, B, C, DRB1 and DQB1; some 500 for DQA1; 600 to 610 for DPA1; and roughly 490 for DPB1. A later genetic analysis took genome-wide SNP genotypes for 398 of the 666 donors and used that subset as a discovery cohort.

Looking up the germline V gene (reference sequence) yields CDR1 SEHNR and CDR2 FQNEAQ. The CDR3 sequence holds 12 residues, the cysteine and phenylalanine included. Left in the record is the CDR3 DNA by itself, 36 bases read in frame from the first base. Preparation of the library involved the immunoSEQ multiplex PCR assay. The multiplex PCR relied on a mix of 60 forward primers for TCR Vbeta segments and 13 reverse primers for TCR Jbeta segments. Amplification of the CDR3 region of rearranged TCR beta genes was performed with a multiplex PCR assay on genomic DNA. Amplified TCR beta libraries were sequenced as 87-base-pair reads on the Illumina HiSeq System. In the original analysis: Across the roughly 700 repertoires, a later analysis counted approximately 75 million unique TCR beta chains, around 10 million of which were shared by at least two donors. Raw reads were error-corrected and collapsed into unique sequences by a nearest-neighbor algorithm in which closely related sequences were merged to remove PCR and sequencing errors. Alignment of CDR3 sequences to IMGT reference sequences was used to assign V, D and J gene segments. For a sequence to be retained, a match of at least six nucleotides was required to both a V gene segment and a J gene segment. A rearrangement was called productive if the CDR3 had no stop codons and remained in frame with V and J, and every other rearrangement was called non-productive. Following IMGT convention, CDR3 was defined as the stretch from the second conserved V-encoded cysteine up to the conserved J-encoded phenylalanine. The earlier analysis of approximately 500 of the donors excluded sequences that lacked an unambiguous match to a single V gene segment. An earlier analysis of fewer than 750 of the donors classified V segments as functional when productive rearrangements were above 56.7% and as segregating when the standard deviation between donors was above 5%. A statistical classification framework was built for diagnosing cytomegalovirus status from the catalog of TCR beta chain sequences. In a later analysis, V and J genes were assigned by comparing TCR nucleotide sequences against IMGT/GENE-DB human TR gene sequences. A later analysis assigned CDR3 sequences and most-parsimonious VDJ recombination scenarios with the TCRdist pipeline. In a later analysis, each TCR beta chain was defined by its CDR3 amino acid sequence together with its V-gene family, and reads lacking a unique V-gene family were excluded. As a way to deal with suspected cross-contamination and a sequencing artifact, a later analysis dropped 500 to 700 nucleotide sequences that were highly shared and had low generation probability. A later analysis calculated a clonal expansion index for each public chain from normalized within-repertoire ranks of inferred template counts. Generation probabilities in a later analysis came from a VDJ recombination model fitted to out-of-frame rearrangements, and those results were checked against IGoR. In a later analysis, TCR-TCR, TCR-HLA and TCR-CMV co-occurrence was scored with hypergeometric tests, and a repertoire-size bias correction was applied to TCR pairs. In a later analysis, false discovery rates were estimated by permuting HLA or CMV assignments 20 times. In a later analysis, co-occurring TCRs were grouped using DBSCAN, and TCRdist sequence similarity was added for clustering within HLA-allele-positive subsets. Repertoires with fewer than 30,000 or more than 120,000 public chains were left out of co-occurrence clustering, as were five repertoires with anomalous nucleotide sharing. Drawn from immuneACCESS, this table holds only the in-frame rearrangements with V and J called that TCRdb kept. Clones are partly lost; checked studies trace under half to an unresolved V gene and leave the rest unexplained. V and J calls and clone size are given by that table; D and trimming were obtained from the DNA. The sample table holds about 140,000 clones, of which about three quarters were seen once. Of the sample, approximately 1.8% falls within the top ten clones.

This clone was seen a handful of times. What antigen it recognizes has not been identified. At one of its ends the junction is not consistent with the germline gene, which may arise from a read error. The cohort was made up of approximately 700 healthy bone marrow donors. At the time of sampling, every cohort member was nominally healthy, though immune exposures that went unrecorded were likely present. The donor was CMV seronegative and belonged to the group of under 400 seronegative cohort members. Every donor gave a peripheral blood sample, and the peripheral blood mononuclear cells from that sample were used for TCR beta sequencing. Genomic DNA extraction from the blood cell samples was performed with the Qiagen DNeasy Blood Extraction Kit. General study outcomes and caveats: The classifier was reported to diagnose cytomegalovirus status with high specificity and sensitivity in both the original and validation cohorts. Because the 87-base-pair reads could not distinguish some IMGT-functional V segments, including TRBV6-2 and TRBV6-3, those segments were excluded. A later genetic analysis associated a missense DCLRE1C variant with V-gene and J-gene trimming of TCR beta chains, and an independent cohort replicated the association. Immune exposure information for the cohort was limited to CMV serostatus. Specific HLA alleles were associated with 15,000 to 20,000 TCR beta sequences at a false discovery rate of 0.05 in a later analysis. A group of highly shared sequence variants was considered likely to be a technical artifact of the sequencing pipeline. Presence/absence analyses assumed roughly uniform sequencing depth across donors, an assumption that may not hold. Because counts were too low, seventeen rarely observed V segments, including chromosome 9 orphons, were left out of the earlier analysis of 587 of the donors. A later analysis found that TCR association rates varied across HLA loci, with DRB1 alleles showing the most associated TCRs and HLA-C alleles the fewest. A further reported finding was that TCR beta sequences accurately predicted the HLA-A and HLA-B alleles for most subjects in the first cohort. Broadly in line with IMGT annotations, most TCR beta V segments showed up in productive rearrangements about 87% or about 30% of the time in an earlier analysis of some 590 of the donors. Linkage disequilibrium might explain the correlated functional status among segregating V segments, but an unknown experimental factor could not be ruled out. A few of the identified cytomegalovirus-associated TCR beta chains were confirmed in vitro to be specific for cytomegalovirus antigens. Most CMV-associated TCR beta chains appeared to be HLA-restricted in a later analysis, and the HLA associations seemed to be driven largely by CMV exposure. In a later analysis, HLA-associated TCR beta chains were found to be more clonally expanded and to have lower generation probabilities than equally common non-associated chains. The authors suggested that the approach could potentially be generalized to other disease states and immunological phenotypes. HLA typing was unavailable for some donors at each locus, so association tests used only the typed subset. A later analysis reported that several top co-occurrence clusters appeared linked to parvovirus B19, influenza, CMV and Epstein-Barr virus. Strong co-occurrence of HLA alleles, especially DR and DQ, made assigning TCR associations to individual alleles difficult. A later genetic analysis reported fewer N-insertions in productive TCRs among donors in an Asian-associated ancestry cluster than the approximately 670-donor mean. The study gave a list of 150 to 200 TCR beta chains associated with cytomegalovirus. Most TCR sequences were observed very rarely across donors, whereas some public TCRs were present in many individuals. In this cohort, only TCR beta chains were sequenced, and detectable features were limited by the absence of alpha or paired-chain data.

The sample consisted of PBMCs. This chain is built from TRBV7-9 and TRBJ2-5; the D gene remains uncertain. The sequence was collected from a man between 35 and 55 years old in good health and CMV-seronegative. The CDR3 sequence is CSSSFTSETQYF. The DNA sequence reads TGTTCCAGCAGCTTTACATCGGAGACCCAGTACTTC.